The present TCR beta chain was sequenced within a study of monozygotic twins with inflammatory bowel disease. General study points: No difference was seen in repertoire similarity between concordant and discordant twins, possibly from limited power. It was in IBD patients that TCRbeta diversity (inverse Simpson) was lower than in healthy co-twins. Patient repertoire variability may have increased through differing immunosuppressive treatments.

On this clonotype itself: Its specificity is not known.

Every sample had its cDNA made across eight separate reactions. After re-calling the 5' RACE reads, TCRdb lists one entry per CDR3 protein, DNA absent. The sample yields 150,000 to 200,000 distinct CDR3 sequences, of which the top ten take up less than 8%. The CDR3 extends over 13 amino acids. In germline, CDR1 is LNHDA, CDR2 SQIVND (reference sequence). The clonotype originates from a human donor with ulcerative colitis or Crohn's disease, or a healthy co-twin of an affected twin (not recorded which). Sample: blood. The genes are TRBV19 and TRBJ2-2. The CDR3 loop is CASSMGYTGELFF.